This paragraph covers one T cell receptor beta chain sequence. Its antigen is still unknown. The germline V and J ends were trimmed by 2 bases and 1 base, with 14 bases remaining between them. This CDR3 has 16 residues. The data belong to a study of identical twins. Study results and caveats: In zero-insertion analyses, partial confounding could arise from invariant MAIT and iNKT cells. Models underestimated how often monozygotic twins shared out-of-frame TCR alpha. Alpha sequences that were out-of-frame and twin-shared showed an excess of low generation probability.

TCRdb re-derived calls from the 5' RACE reads in MiXCR, one entry per CDR3 protein. The sample lists fewer than 650,000 distinct CDR3 sequences, nearly 10% occurring once. The sample also formed part of further work on yellow fever vaccine responses in identical twins.

Sequencing was carried out using PBMCs. This sequence joins TRBV12-3 or TRBV12-4 and TRBJ1-1; D may be TRBD1 (5 bases). The TCR originated in a young woman in good health. The CDR3 sequence is CASSLPPGQPNTEAFF. DNA for the CDR3: TGTGCCAGCAGTTTACCCCCAGGGCAGCCGAACACTGAAGCTTTCTTT.